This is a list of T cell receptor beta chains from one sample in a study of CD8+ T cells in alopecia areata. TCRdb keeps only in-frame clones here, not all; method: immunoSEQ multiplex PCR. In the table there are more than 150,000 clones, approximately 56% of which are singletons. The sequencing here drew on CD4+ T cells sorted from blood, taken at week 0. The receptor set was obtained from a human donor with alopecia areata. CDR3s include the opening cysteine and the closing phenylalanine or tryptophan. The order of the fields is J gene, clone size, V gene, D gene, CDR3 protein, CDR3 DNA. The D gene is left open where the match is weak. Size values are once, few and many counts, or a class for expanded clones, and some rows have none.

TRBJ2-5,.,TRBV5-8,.,CASSSQTGGKTQYF,TGTGCCAGCAGCTCCCAGACAGGAGGGAAGACCCAGTACTTC
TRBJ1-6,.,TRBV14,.,CASSQVAEGTLHF,TGTGCCAGCAGCCAAGTGGCCGAGGGGACCCTCCACTTT
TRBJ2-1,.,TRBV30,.,CAWNSEVSSYNEQFF,TGTGCCTGGAACTCCGAAGTTTCGTCCTACAATGAGCAGTTCTTC
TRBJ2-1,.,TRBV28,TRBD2,CASSPLGAGGTNEQFF,TGTGCCAGCAGCCCATTGGGAGCGGGGGGGACGAATGAGCAGTTCTTC
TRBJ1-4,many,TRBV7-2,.,CASSRIPGEELFF,TGTGCCAGCAGCCGAATCCCGGGGGAGGAACTGTTTTTT
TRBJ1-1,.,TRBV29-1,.,CSVELLRGDTEAFF,TGCAGCGTTGAACTGCTCCGGGGGGACACTGAAGCTTTCTTT
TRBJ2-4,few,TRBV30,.,CAWSVRTAGQYF,TGTGCCTGGAGTGTACGTACAGCTGGTCAGTACTTC
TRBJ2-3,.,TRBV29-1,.,CSVEARLRPGQYF,TGCAGCGTTGAAGCCAGACTTCGGCCGGGGCAGTATTTT
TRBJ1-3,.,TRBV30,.,CAWSASSVTIYF,TGTGCCTGGTCCGCTTCTTCGGTCACCATATATTTT
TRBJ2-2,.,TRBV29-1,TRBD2,CSVYRGLAGNTGELFF,TGCAGCGTCTATCGGGGACTAGCGGGTAACACCGGGGAGCTGTTTTTT
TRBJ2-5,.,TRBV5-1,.,CASSLVTGSVETQYF,TGCGCCAGCAGCTTGGTGACAGGCTCTGTAGAGACCCAGTACTTC
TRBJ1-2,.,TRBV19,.,CASSLHRTPNYGYTF,TGTGCCAGTAGTCTCCACAGGACCCCTAACTATGGCTACACCTTC
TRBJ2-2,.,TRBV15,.,CATSRDRSISAGELFF,TGTGCCACCAGCAGAGATCGGTCGATATCCGCCGGGGAGCTGTTTTTT
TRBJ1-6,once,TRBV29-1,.,CSVWDGRNSPLHF,TGCAGCGTTTGGGACGGGAGGAATTCACCCCTCCACTTT
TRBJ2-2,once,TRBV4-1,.,CASSQDRSEVGELFF,TGCGCCAGCAGCCAAGATCGTTCTGAGGTCGGGGAGCTGTTTTTT
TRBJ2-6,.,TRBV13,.,CASSRQEAGANVLTF,TGTGCCAGCAGCCGCCAGGAGGCCGGGGCCAACGTCCTGACTTTC
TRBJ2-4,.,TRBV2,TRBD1,CASGGTGIGKNIQYF,TGTGCCAGCGGAGGGACAGGGATTGGCAAAAACATTCAGTACTTC
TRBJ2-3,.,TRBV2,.,CASSVERINTDTQYF,TGTGCCAGCAGTGTAGAGCGGATAAACACAGATACGCAGTATTTT
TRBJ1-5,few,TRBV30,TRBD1,CAWTQQGSSNQPQHF,TGTGCCTGGACACAACAGGGGAGCAGCAATCAGCCCCAGCATTTT
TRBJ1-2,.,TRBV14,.,CASSQVGPIGDYGYTF,TGTGCCAGCAGCCAAGTAGGGCCTATCGGGGACTATGGCTACACCTTC
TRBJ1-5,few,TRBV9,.,CASSVGLGAGSNQPQHF,TGTGCCAGCAGCGTAGGCTTGGGTGCAGGGAGCAATCAGCCCCAGCATTTT
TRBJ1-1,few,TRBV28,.,CASSLGVNTEAFF,TGTGCCAGCAGTTTAGGGGTGAACACTGAAGCTTTCTTT
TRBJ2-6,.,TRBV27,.,CASSLPGRLGGANVLTF,TGTGCCAGCAGTTTACCTGGGCGGTTAGGTGGGGCCAACGTCCTGACTTTC
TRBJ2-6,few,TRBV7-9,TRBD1,CASHRGQGSAGANVLTF,TGTGCCAGTCACCGGGGACAGGGTTCGGCTGGGGCCAACGTCCTGACTTTC
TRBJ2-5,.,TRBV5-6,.,CASSLVSVETQYF,TGTGCCAGCAGCCTGGTGTCCGTGGAGACCCAGTACTTC
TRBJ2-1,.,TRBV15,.,CATSRDLVSGSYNEQFF,TGTGCCACCAGCAGAGATTTAGTGAGCGGGTCCTACAATGAGCAGTTCTTC
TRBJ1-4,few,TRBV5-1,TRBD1,CASSLGTGGNEKLFF,TGCGCCAGCAGCTTGGGGACAGGTGGTAATGAAAAACTGTTTTTT
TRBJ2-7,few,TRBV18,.,CASSPRSGVNEQYF,TGTGCCAGCTCACCACGCTCAGGGGTGAACGAGCAGTACTTC
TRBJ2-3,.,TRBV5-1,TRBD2,CASSVTSGADTQYF,TGCGCCAGCAGCGTGACTAGCGGGGCAGATACGCAGTATTTT
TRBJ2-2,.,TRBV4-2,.,CASSQNLQVAGELFF,TGTGCCAGCAGCCAGAACCTCCAGGTTGCCGGGGAGCTGTTTTTT
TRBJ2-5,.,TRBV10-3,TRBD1,CAISEPGTAQETQYF,TGTGCCATCAGTGAGCCAGGGACAGCCCAAGAGACCCAGTACTTC
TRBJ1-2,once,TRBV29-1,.,CSVRTGSGGYTF,TGCAGCGTGAGGACGGGCTCTGGAGGCTACACCTTC
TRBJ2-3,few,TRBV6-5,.,CASSSYTDTQYF,TGTGCCAGCAGTTCTTACACAGATACGCAGTATTTT
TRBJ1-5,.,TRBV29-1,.,CSAVGGGQPQHF,TGCAGCGCAGTGGGAGGGGGACAGCCCCAGCATTTT
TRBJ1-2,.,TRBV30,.,CAWSLGRRNYGYTF,TGTGCCTGGAGTCTTGGCAGGCGTAACTATGGCTACACCTTC
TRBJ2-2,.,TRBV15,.,CATSKQGFGELFF,TGTGCCACCAGCAAGCAGGGTTTCGGGGAGCTGTTTTTT
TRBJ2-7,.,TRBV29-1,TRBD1,CSAGDRREQYF,TGCAGCGCCGGGGACAGGCGCGAGCAGTACTTC
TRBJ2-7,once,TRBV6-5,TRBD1,CASSTRQGGEQYF,TGTGCCAGCAGTACCAGACAGGGTGGCGAGCAGTACTTC
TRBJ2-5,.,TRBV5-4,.,CASSFGIQETQYF,TGTGCCAGCAGCTTTGGGATTCAAGAGACCCAGTACTTC
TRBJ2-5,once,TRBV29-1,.,CSGGVGQETQYF,TGCAGCGGAGGGGTGGGTCAAGAGACCCAGTACTTC
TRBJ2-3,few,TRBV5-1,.,CASSLKDSTDTQYF,TGCGCCAGCAGCCTTAAGGACAGCACAGATACGCAGTATTTT
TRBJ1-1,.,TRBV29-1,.,CSGLRDNQNTEAFF,TGCAGCGGGCTTCGGGACAATCAGAACACTGAAGCTTTCTTT
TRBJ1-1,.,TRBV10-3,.,CAISESSGSEAFF,TGTGCCATCAGTGAGTCGTCGGGGTCTGAAGCTTTCTTT
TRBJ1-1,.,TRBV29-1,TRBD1,CSVGRDAGTGEAFF,TGCAGCGTCGGCAGAGATGCAGGGACAGGTGAAGCTTTCTTT
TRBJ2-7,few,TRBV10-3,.,CASSYSTGAPYEQYF,TGTGCCAGCAGTTACTCTACGGGGGCCCCCTACGAGCAGTACTTC
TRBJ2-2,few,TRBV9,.,CASSWGTANTGELFF,TGTGCCAGCAGCTGGGGGACGGCGAACACCGGGGAGCTGTTTTTT
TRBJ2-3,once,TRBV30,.,CAWRERDTQYF,TGTGCCTGGAGAGAACGGGATACGCAGTATTTT
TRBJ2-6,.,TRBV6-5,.,CASSYERISGANVLTF,TGTGCCAGCAGTTACGAGAGAATCTCTGGGGCCAACGTCCTGACTTTC
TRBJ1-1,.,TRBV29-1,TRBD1,CSVIRGRVTEAFF,TGCAGCGTCATAAGGGGGCGAGTAACTGAAGCTTTCTTT
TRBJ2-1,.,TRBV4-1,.,CASSPYPAGRGNEQFF,TGCGCCAGCAGCCCTTACCCGGCGGGCAGGGGCAATGAGCAGTTCTTC
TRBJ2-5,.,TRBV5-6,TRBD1,CASSPGTGSWETQYF,TGTGCCAGCAGCCCGGGGACAGGGAGTTGGGAGACCCAGTACTTC
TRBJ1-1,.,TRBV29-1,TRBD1,CSVEVQGVNTEAFF,TGCAGCGTTGAAGTTCAGGGGGTGAACACTGAAGCTTTCTTT
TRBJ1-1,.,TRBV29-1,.,CSVGLMKTNTEAFF,TGCAGCGTTGGGCTTATGAAGACGAACACTGAAGCTTTCTTT
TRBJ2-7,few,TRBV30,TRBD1,CAWSVNRGAYEQYF,TGTGCCTGGAGTGTAAACAGGGGGGCTTACGAGCAGTACTTC
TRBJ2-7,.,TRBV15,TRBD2,CATSLGLAGGSYEQYF,TGTGCCACCAGCCTCGGACTAGCGGGGGGTTCCTACGAGCAGTACTTC